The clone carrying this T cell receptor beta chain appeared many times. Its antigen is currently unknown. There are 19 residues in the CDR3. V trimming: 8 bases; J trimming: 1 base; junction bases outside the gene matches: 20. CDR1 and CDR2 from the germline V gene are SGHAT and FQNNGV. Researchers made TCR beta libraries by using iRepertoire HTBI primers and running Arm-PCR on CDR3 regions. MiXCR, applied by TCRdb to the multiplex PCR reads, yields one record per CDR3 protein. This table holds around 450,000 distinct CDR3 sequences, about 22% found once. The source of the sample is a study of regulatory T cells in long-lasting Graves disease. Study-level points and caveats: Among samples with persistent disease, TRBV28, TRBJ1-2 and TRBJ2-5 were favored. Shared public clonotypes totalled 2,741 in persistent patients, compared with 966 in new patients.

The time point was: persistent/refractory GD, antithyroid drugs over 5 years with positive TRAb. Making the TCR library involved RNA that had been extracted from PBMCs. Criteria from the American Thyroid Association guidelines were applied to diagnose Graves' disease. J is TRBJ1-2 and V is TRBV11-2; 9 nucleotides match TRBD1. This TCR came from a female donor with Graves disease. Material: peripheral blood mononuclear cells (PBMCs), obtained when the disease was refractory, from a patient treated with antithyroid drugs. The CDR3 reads CASRSPGQGTTRVNYGYTF. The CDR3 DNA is TGTGCCAGCCGAAGCCCGGGACAGGGAACCACCCGGGTTAACTATGGCTACACCTTC.